The T cell receptor (beta chain) under discussion was sequenced for a study of cytomegalovirus exposure and HLA in healthy donors. Study results and limitations: Among the most significant clusters, several appeared linked to common viral pathogens in a later analysis. TCR beta V- and J-gene trimming was later associated with a missense DCLRE1C variant. In a later analysis, TCR association rates varied by HLA locus: DRB1 most, HLA-C fewest.

With regard to this clone: The antigen remains undetermined. The junction differs from germline at one of its ends, possibly a read error.

This CDR3 spans 14 amino acids. Germline V gene data show CDR1 as SGDLS and CDR2 as YYNGEE. Amplification used 60 Vbeta primers and 13 Jbeta primers. Libraries were prepared by immunoSEQ multiplex PCR; TCRdb keeps only in-frame clonotypes and omits some of them. The table lists about 160,000 clones, about 81% of them singletons, with around 3% in the top ten. The receptor was derived from a woman aged 45 to 65 in good health and CMV-seropositive. The sequencing sample was made of PBMCs. The chain combines TRBV9 with TRBJ1-6; D is undetermined. CDR3 amino acids: CASSVDSNNSPLHF. The DNA of the CDR3 is TGTGCCAGCAGCGTAGACTCCAATAATTCACCCCTCCACTTT.